A single sample is the source of the 25 T cell receptor beta chains below, sequenced in a study of T cell responses to AZD1222 COVID-19 vaccine. Method: immunoSEQ multiplex PCR; TCRdb's copy keeps in-frame clones and lacks some. Among roughly 120,000 clones listed, 90% were seen once. Sequences were derived from peripheral blood, sampled 28 days after the second dose of the MenACWY control vaccine. The receptor set was obtained from an adult who received the MenACWY meningococcal vaccine as a control.

The chain uses TRBV6-2 or TRBV6-3 and TRBJ1-2; D is perhaps TRBD1 (5 bases). V was shortened by 2 bases and J by 4 bases, with 20 bases between the two germline ends. In germline, CDR1 is MNHEY, CDR2 SVGEGT. The CDR3 length is 17 residues. The CDR3 coding sequence is TGTGCCAGCAGTTACGACACTCCTGTACGGGGCGCCTATGGCTACACCTTC. Translated, it gives CASSYDTPVRGAYGYTF.

The chain is built from TRBV6-5 and TRBJ2-7; 9 bases line up with TRBD1. The CDR3 sequence is 14 residues long. Losses at the gene ends were 5 bases for V and 5 bases for J; bases not matched to a gene: 7. Germline CDR1 MNHEY, CDR2 SVGAGI. The CDR3 DNA reads TGTGCCAGCAGTCCGAGGACAGGGGCCCACGAGCAGTACGTC. Its protein product is CASSPRTGAHEQYV.

The sample holds one count of this clone. The V and J genes are TRBV7-2 and TRBJ2-2; a weak D match, TRBD1 (5 bases). The V and J ends lost 3 bases and 5 bases respectively, with 13 bases between them. From germline, CDR1 is SGHTA and CDR2 FQGNSA. The CDR3 runs 15 residues. The CDR3 sequence: CASSFRQGGTGELFF. Here the CDR3 DNA reads TGTGCCAGCAGCTTCAGGCAGGGTGGGACCGGGGAGCTGTTTTTT.

The chain has TRBV6-5 and TRBJ1-4; D gene uncertain. The ends were cut back, 0 bases at V and 7 bases at J, with 12 bases in the middle. Germline V gives CDR1 MNHEY, CDR2 SVGAGI. The CDR3 totals 15 residues. DNA of the CDR3: TGTGCCAGCAGTTACTCCGGACCCCCTGTTGAAAAACTGTTTTTT. This translates into CASSYSGPPVEKLFF.

The chain is built from TRBV7-7 and TRBJ2-2; 11 nucleotides match TRBD2. The V and J ends lost 5 bases and 4 bases, in that order; junction bases with no gene match: 3. The CDR3 consists of 15 residues. Germline-derived CDR1 and CDR2 are SSHAT and FNYEAQ (reference sequence). This CDR3 is CASSPGTSGTGELFF. CDR3 in DNA: TGTGCCAGCAGCCCCGGGACTAGCGGCACCGGGGAGCTGTTTTTT.

The chain combines TRBV28 with TRBJ2-2; possible D gene TRBD2, 6 bases. The germline V gene has CDR1 MDHEN and CDR2 SYDVKM. V shed 2 bases and J shed 6 bases, with 13 bases lying between them. This CDR3 comprises 15 residues. The CDR3 sequence: CASSLGGDGAGELFF. The CDR3, as DNA: TGTGCCAGCAGTTTAGGCGGGGATGGGGCCGGGGAGCTGTTTTTT.

The CDR3 DNA is TGTGCCACCAGAATGACAGGGGGCTCGGGAACTGAAGCTTTCTTT. It encodes CATRMTGGSGTEAFF. V usage is TRBV24-1 and J usage is TRBJ1-1, with TRBD1 matching over 10 bases. Germline loops: CDR1 KGHDR, CDR2 SFDVKD. V gave up 7 bases and J gave up 5 bases; unmatched junction bases: 9. This CDR3 is 15 amino acids long.

This clone was detected once. The V and J genes are TRBV11-3 and TRBJ2-1; TRBD2 aligns across 15 bases. Looked up from germline, CDR1 is SGHNT and CDR2 is YENEEA. The CDR3 runs 18 residues. Trimming removed 0 bases from V and 12 bases from J; junction bases left unmatched: 12. CDR3 in amino acids: CASSLDPLRTSGGASQFF. As DNA, the CDR3 is TGTGCCAGCAGCTTAGACCCATTGAGGACTAGCGGGGGGGCGTCGCAGTTCTTC. Drawing the rest from reference TRBV11-3 and TRBJ2-1, the complete variable domain is EAGVVQSPRYKIIEKKQPVAFWCNPISGHNTLYWYLQNLGQGPELLIRYENEEAVDDSQLPKDRFSAERLKGVDSTLKIQPAELGDSAVYLCASSLDPLRTSGGASQFFGPGTRLTVL.

The chain employs TRBV28 and TRBJ1-6; the D gene is possibly TRBD1 (5 bases). Germline V CDR1 and CDR2: MDHEN, SYDVKM. V was pared by 5 bases and J by 14 bases, with 13 bases between. The CDR3 sequence is 12 residues long. CDR3 in DNA: TGTGCCAGCAGTCTGGGACGTCAGACCCTCCACTTT. It translates to CASSLGRQTLHF.

This clone was detected only once. The rearrangement links TRBV7-9 to TRBJ2-1; TRBD1 matches 7 bases. The V gene end was trimmed by 5 bases and the J gene end by 6 bases; junction bases not matched to a gene: 13. Germline V gives CDR1 SEHNR, CDR2 FQNEAQ (reference sequence). The CDR3 spans 16 residues. The CDR3 spells CASSPRGDRDFNEQFF. The CDR3 DNA reads as TGTGCCAGCAGCCCTCGGGGAGACAGGGATTTCAATGAGCAGTTCTTC. Using reference TRBV7-9 and TRBJ2-1 for the parts outside the CDR3, the full variable domain is DTGVSQNPRHKITKRGQNVTFRCDPISEHNRLYWYRQTLGQGPEFLTYFQNEAQLEKSRLLSDRFSAERPKGSFSTLEIQRTEQGDSAMYLCASSPRGDRDFNEQFFGPGTRLTVL.

The gene calls are TRBV28 and TRBJ2-7; TRBD1 agrees at 11 bases. CDR3 length: 16 amino acids. Germline values: CDR1 MDHEN, CDR2 SYDVKM. V shed 2 bases and J 5 bases; nucleotides not matched to a gene: 8. Here the CDR3 DNA reads TGTGCCAGCAGTTTAGAGCAGGGACAGGGGGTCGACGAGCAGTACGTC. As protein: CASSLEQGQGVDEQYV.

V usage is TRBV19 and J usage is TRBJ2-2, with 11 bases matching TRBD2. CDR3 size: 14 residues. With V trimmed by 6 bases and J by 7 bases, 4 bases remained unmatched. Germline lookup yields CDR1 LNHDA and CDR2 SQIVND (reference sequence). The DNA of the CDR3 is TGTGCCAGTAGGACTAGCGGGGTCGGCGGGGAGCTGTTTTTT. As protein: CASRTSGVGGELFF.

The V and J genes are TRBV28 and TRBJ1-6, with 9 bases matching TRBD1. Unmatched junction bases numbered 11, after V lost 5 bases and J lost 6 bases. This CDR3 is 17 amino acids long. Germline lookup yields CDR1 MDHEN and CDR2 SYDVKM. CDR3 region: CASSKEPGQGLNSPLHF. The CDR3 DNA follows: TGTGCCAGCAGTAAAGAACCGGGACAGGGCCTTAATTCACCCCTCCACTTT.

The chain recombines TRBV18 with TRBJ1-3, with D unclear. This CDR3 comprises 13 residues. The germline V gene encodes CDR1 KGHSH and CDR2 LQKENI. Trimming took off 0 bases at V and 4 bases at J, with 4 bases between the two ends. DNA for the CDR3: TGTGCCAGCTCACCACCCGAAGGAAACACCATATATTTT. Amino acids: CASSPPEGNTIYF.

The V and J genes are TRBV14 and TRBJ1-6; D is unclear. This CDR3 is 16 amino acids long. CDR1 is SGHDN, CDR2 FVKESK, per germline. V lost 2 bases and J lost 7, with 15 bases in between. The CDR3 DNA follows: TGTGCCAGCAGCCAAATGACCGGGGTGCCAAATTCACCCCTCCACTTT. It codes for CASSQMTGVPNSPLHF.

The CDR3 loop reads CATRQGGKNEQFF. The CDR3 region has the DNA TGTGCCACCAGGCAGGGGGGAAAGAATGAGCAGTTCTTC. V gene TRBV15 combines with J gene TRBJ2-1; a weak D match, TRBD1 (7 bases). Germline CDR1 LNHNV, CDR2 YYDKDF (reference sequence). V lost 6 bases to trimming and J lost 7 bases, with 13 bases between them. This CDR3 has 13 residues. Using reference TRBV15 and TRBJ2-1 for the parts outside the CDR3, the full variable domain is DAMVIQNPRYQVTQFGKPVTLSCSQTLNHNVMYWYQQKSSQAPKLLFHYYDKDFNNEADTPDNFQSRRPNTSFCFLDIRSPGLGDTAMYLCATRQGGKNEQFFGPGTRLTVL.

This clone was observed a single time. This chain uses TRBV19 with TRBJ2-1, with 7 bases fitting TRBD2. Trimming removed 7 bases from V and 1 base from J; junction bases left unmatched: 7. The CDR3 runs 15 residues. The germline V gene has CDR1 LNHDA and CDR2 SQIVND (reference sequence). CDR3 nucleotides: TGTGCCAGTAACCCAAAAGCGGGATCCTACAATGAGCAGTTCTTC. It translates to CASNPKAGSYNEQFF.

This clone occurred once. The chain uses TRBV7-3 and TRBJ2-7, with 7 bases aligning to TRBD2. The J segment lost 4 bases and the V segment lost 5 bases, leaving 5 bases of the junction unmatched. Germline V lookup: CDR1 SGHTA, CDR2 FQGTGA. This CDR3 comprises 13 residues. The CDR3 nucleotides read TGTGCCAGCAGCCAGGGACTAACTTACGAGCAGTACTTC. Its protein is CASSQGLTYEQYF.

The count of this clone is one. The rearrangement uses TRBV5-1 and TRBJ1-2, with 7 bases fitting TRBD1. The CDR3 length is 14 residues. V lost 5 bases to trimming and J lost 6 bases; unmatched junction nucleotides: 10. The V gene's germline CDR1 is SGHRS and CDR2 YFSETQ. CDR3 sequence: CASRITGVENGYTF. CDR3 DNA sequence: TGCGCCAGCAGGATTACAGGGGTTGAGAATGGCTACACCTTC.

The rearrangement links TRBV15 to TRBJ1-5; D not certain. The CDR3 loop spans 17 amino acids. Germline V gene sequence: CDR1 LNHNV, CDR2 YYDKDF (reference sequence). The ends were cut back, 5 bases at V and 0 bases at J, with 17 bases in the middle. CDR3 coding DNA: TGTGCCACCAGCTCAATACCGGCGGAAAATAGCAATCAGCCCCAGCATTTT. Its translation is CATSSIPAENSNQPQHF. Drawing the rest from reference TRBV15 and TRBJ1-5, the complete variable domain is DAMVIQNPRYQVTQFGKPVTLSCSQTLNHNVMYWYQQKSSQAPKLLFHYYDKDFNNEADTPDNFQSRRPNTSFCFLDIRSPGLGDTAMYLCATSSIPAENSNQPQHFGDGTRLSIL.

This clone appeared a few times. This rearrangement joins TRBV12-3 or TRBV12-4 to TRBJ1-2, with D tentatively TRBD1 (6 bases). CDR3 length equals 13 residues. Trimming shortened V by 5 bases and J by 4 bases, and 11 bases separated the two germline ends. In DNA, the CDR3 is TGTGCCAGCAGTCCCAGGGGACCCTATGGCTACACCTTC. It is translated as CASSPRGPYGYTF.

The chain joins TRBV5-4 to TRBJ2-3; TRBD2 matches 8 bases. This CDR3 region has 15 residues. CDR1 and CDR2 (germline): SGHNT, YYREEE (reference sequence). The junction had 6 bases not matched to a gene; V was cut back by 4 bases and J by 2 bases. The CDR3 region is CASSPSGGDTDTQYF. The CDR3 coding sequence is TGTGCCAGCAGCCCCAGCGGGGGAGACACAGATACGCAGTATTTT.

This chain joins TRBV5-5 and TRBJ2-7; perhaps TRBD1 as D (5 bases). V was clipped by 4 bases and J by 3 bases, with 11 bases between them. The CDR3 runs to 13 residues. Germline V gives CDR1 SGHKS, CDR2 YYEKEE (reference sequence). Written as DNA, the CDR3 is TGTGCCAGCAGCCTGACAGAACTCTACGAGCAGTACGTC. It codes for CASSLTELYEQYV.

The CDR3 spells CASSPLTGGNSPLHF. CDR3 bases: TGTGCCAGCAGCCCCTTGACAGGGGGGAATTCACCCCTCCACTTT. The J gene is TRBJ1-6, the V gene TRBV7-8, with 9 bases fitting TRBD1. CDR3 length: 15 amino acids. Per the germline V gene, CDR1 is SGHVS and CDR2 is FQNEAQ. V was clipped by 5 bases and J by 7 bases; unmatched bases: 6.

This chain connects TRBV15 to TRBJ1-1, with TRBD1 matching 7 bases. The CDR3 sequence is 13 residues long. Germline CDR1 is LNHNV and CDR2 is YYDKDF (reference sequence). The V and J ends lost 4 bases and 7 bases, in that order; junction bases with no gene match: 6. CDR3 sequence reads: CATSISGQIEAFF. CDR3 in DNA: TGTGCCACCAGCATATCGGGACAGATTGAAGCTTTCTTT. Combining the CDR3 with reference TRBV15 and TRBJ1-1 gives the whole variable domain DAMVIQNPRYQVTQFGKPVTLSCSQTLNHNVMYWYQQKSSQAPKLLFHYYDKDFNNEADTPDNFQSRRPNTSFCFLDIRSPGLGDTAMYLCATSISGQIEAFFGQGTRLTVV.